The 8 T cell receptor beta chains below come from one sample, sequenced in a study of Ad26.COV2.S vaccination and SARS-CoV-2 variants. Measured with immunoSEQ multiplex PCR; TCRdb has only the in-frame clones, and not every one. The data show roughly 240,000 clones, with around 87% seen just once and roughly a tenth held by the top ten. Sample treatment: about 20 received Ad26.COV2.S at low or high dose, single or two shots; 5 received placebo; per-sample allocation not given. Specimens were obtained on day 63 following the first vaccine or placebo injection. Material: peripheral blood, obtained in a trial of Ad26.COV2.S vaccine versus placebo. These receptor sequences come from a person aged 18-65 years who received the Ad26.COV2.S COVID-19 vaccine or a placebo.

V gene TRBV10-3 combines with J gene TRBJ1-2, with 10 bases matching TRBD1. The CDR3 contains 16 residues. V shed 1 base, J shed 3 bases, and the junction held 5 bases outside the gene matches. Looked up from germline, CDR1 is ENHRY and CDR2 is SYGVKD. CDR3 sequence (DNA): TGTGCCATCAGTGAGTACCGGGACAGGGGTGACTATGGCTACACCTTC. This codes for CAISEYRDRGDYGYTF.

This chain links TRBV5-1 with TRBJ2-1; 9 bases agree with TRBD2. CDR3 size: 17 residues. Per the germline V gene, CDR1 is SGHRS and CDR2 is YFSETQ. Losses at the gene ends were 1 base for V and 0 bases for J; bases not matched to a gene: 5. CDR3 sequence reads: CASSLRASGNSYNEQFF. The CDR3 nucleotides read TGCGCCAGCAGCTTGAGAGCTAGCGGGAACTCCTACAATGAGCAGTTCTTC. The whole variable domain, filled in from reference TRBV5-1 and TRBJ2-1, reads KAGVTQTPRYLIKTRGQQVTLSCSPISGHRSVSWYQQTPGQGLQFLFEYFSETQRNKGNFPGRFSGRQFSNSRSEMNVSTLELGDSALYLCASSLRASGNSYNEQFFGPGTRLTVL.

CDR3 sequence (DNA): TGCGCCAGCAGCCAGTGGGACAGCTACACAGATACGCAGTATTTT. Protein sequence: CASSQWDSYTDTQYF. This sequence joins TRBV4-1 and TRBJ2-3; 7 bases fit TRBD1. Per the germline V gene, CDR1 is MGHRA and CDR2 is YSYEKL. The V gene end was trimmed by 3 bases and the J gene end by 2 bases; junction bases not matched to a gene: 5. The CDR3 spans 15 residues.

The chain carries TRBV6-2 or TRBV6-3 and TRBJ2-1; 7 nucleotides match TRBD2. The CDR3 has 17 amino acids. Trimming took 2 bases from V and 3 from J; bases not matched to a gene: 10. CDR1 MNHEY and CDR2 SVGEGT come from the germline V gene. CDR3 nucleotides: TGTGCCAGCAGTTACCCCCTCACGGGGGGAAACTACAATGAGCAGTTCTTC. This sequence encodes CASSYPLTGGNYNEQFF.

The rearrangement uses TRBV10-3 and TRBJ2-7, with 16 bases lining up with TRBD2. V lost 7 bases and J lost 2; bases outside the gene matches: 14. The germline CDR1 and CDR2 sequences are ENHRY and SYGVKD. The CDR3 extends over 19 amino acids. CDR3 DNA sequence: TGTGCCATCACACCGGGACTAGCGGGAGGGCCGAATCCCCCCTACGAGCAGTACTTC. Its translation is CAITPGLAGGPNPPYEQYF.

Here the CDR3 reads CASSYHQETQYF. In DNA form, the CDR3 reads TGCGCCAGCAGCTACCACCAAGAGACCCAGTACTTC. The rearrangement uses TRBV5-1 and TRBJ2-5; no definite D call. From germline, CDR1 is SGHRS and CDR2 YFSETQ. The CDR3 extends over 12 amino acids. V lost 3 bases and J 0 bases, leaving 3 bases between the germline ends.

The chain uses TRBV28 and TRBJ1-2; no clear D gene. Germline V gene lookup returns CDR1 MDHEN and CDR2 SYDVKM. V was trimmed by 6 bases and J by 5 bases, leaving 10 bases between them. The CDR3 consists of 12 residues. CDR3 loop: CASSAAGYGYTF. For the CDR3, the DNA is TGTGCCAGCAGCGCCGCGGGGTATGGCTACACCTTC.

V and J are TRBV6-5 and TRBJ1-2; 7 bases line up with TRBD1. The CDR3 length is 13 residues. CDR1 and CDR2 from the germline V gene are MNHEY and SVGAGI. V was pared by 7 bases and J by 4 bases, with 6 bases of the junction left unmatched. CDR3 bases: TGTGCCAGCAAGGGGACAGCCTTCTATGGCTACACCTTC. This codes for CASKGTAFYGYTF.